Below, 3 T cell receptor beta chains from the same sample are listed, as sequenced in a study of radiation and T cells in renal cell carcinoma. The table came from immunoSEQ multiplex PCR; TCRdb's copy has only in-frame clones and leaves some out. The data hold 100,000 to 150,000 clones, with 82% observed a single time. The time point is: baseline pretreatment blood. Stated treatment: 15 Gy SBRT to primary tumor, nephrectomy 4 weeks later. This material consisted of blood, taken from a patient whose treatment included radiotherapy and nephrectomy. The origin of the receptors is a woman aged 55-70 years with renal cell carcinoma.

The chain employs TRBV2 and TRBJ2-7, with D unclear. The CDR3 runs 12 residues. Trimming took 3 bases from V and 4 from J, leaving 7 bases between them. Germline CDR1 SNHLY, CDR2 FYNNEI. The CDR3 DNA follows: TGTGCCAGCAGTGATCGCCTTTACGAGCAGTACTTC. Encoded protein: CASSDRLYEQYF. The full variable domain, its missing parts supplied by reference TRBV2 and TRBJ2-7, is EPEVTQTPSHQVTQMGQEVILRCVPISNHLYFYWYRQILGQKVEFLVSFYNNEISEKSEIFDDQFSVERPDGSNFTLKIRSTKLEDSAMYFCASSDRLYEQYFGPGTRLTVT.

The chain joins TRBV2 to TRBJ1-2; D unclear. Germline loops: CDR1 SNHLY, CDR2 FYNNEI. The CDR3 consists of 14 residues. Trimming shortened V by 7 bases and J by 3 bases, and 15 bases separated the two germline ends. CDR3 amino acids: CASKWPPQDYGYTF. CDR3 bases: TGTGCCAGCAAGTGGCCGCCGCAGGACTATGGCTACACCTTC.

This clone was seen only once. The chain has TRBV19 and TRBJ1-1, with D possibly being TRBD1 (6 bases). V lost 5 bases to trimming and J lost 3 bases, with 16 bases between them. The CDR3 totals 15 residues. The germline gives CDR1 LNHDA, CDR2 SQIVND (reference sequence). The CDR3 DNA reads TGTGCCAGTAGTGGGACACAGGGTAGGTACACTGAAGCTTTCTTT. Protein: CASSGTQGRYTEAFF.